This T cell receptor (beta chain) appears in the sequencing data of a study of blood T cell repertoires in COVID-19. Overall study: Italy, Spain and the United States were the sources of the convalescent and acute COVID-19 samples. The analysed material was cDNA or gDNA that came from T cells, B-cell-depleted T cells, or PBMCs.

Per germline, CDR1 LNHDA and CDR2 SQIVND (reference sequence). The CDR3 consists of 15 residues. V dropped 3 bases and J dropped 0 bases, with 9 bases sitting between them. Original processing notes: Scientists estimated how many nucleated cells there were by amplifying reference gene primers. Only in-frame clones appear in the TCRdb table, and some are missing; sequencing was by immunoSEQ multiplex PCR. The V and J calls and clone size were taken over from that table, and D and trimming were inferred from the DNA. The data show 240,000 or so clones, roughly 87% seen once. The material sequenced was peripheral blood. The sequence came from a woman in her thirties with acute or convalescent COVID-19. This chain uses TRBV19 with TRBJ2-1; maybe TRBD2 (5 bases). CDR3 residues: CASSMSGISYNEQFF. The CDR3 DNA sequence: TGTGCCAGTAGTATGAGCGGTATCTCCTACAATGAGCAGTTCTTC.